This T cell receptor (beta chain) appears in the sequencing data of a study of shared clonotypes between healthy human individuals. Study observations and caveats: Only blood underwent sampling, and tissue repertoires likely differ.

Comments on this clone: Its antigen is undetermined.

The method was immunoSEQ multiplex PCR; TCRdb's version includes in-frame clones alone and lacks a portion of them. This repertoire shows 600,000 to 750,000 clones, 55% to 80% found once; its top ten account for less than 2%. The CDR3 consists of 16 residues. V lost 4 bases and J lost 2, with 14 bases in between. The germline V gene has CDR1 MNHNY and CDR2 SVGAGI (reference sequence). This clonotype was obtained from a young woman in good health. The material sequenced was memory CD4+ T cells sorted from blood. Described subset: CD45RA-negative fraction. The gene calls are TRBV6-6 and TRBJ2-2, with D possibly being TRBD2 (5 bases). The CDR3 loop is CASSSQGLANTGELFF. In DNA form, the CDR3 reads TGTGCCAGCAGTTCACAAGGACTCGCTAACACCGGGGAGCTGTTTTTT.